This T cell receptor (beta chain) came from a study of OX40 agonist ivuxolimab in advanced cancers. Study at large: Patients in the trial were receiving intravenous ivuxolimab every 2 weeks, at doses of 0.01 to 10 mg/kg. Study-wide results and limits: At 0.1 to 3.0 mg/kg, CD4+ and CD8+ blood T cells expanded clonally by week 6. The mean number of expanded clones was higher in CD8+ T cells than in CD4+. Relatively little clonal expansion, among the lowest observed, appeared in partial responders at 0.1-3.0 mg/kg.

In this sample, this clone turned up a few times. Its specificity is not known. After removal of 2 bases from V and 5 bases from J, the junction contained 6 bases not matched to a gene. The CDR3 runs 15 residues. The V gene's germline CDR1 is KGHSH and CDR2 LQKENI. TCRdb's table, derived via immunoSEQ multiplex PCR, lists solely in-frame clones and lacks some. The repertoire holds approximately 58,000 clones, 84% seen once, with about 1.9% in the top ten. The source is an adult with an advanced solid tumor such as melanoma, head and neck, liver or kidney cancer. This specimen consisted of CD4+ or CD8+ T cells sorted from blood, obtained in a trial of the OX40 agonist ivuxolimab. This sequence joins TRBV18 and TRBJ2-1, with 7 bases matching TRBD2. CDR3 nucleotides: TGTGCCAGCTCACCATTGACTAGCCGGAACAATGAGCAGTTCTTC. Its protein product is CASSPLTSRNNEQFF.